The 6 T cell receptor beta chains presented below share a single source sample, sequenced in a study of blood T cells in healthy people across ages. The authors ran a second PCR of about 6 to 11 cycles using a sample-barcoded 5' primer and a J-beta primer mix. TCRdb independently ran MiXCR on the 5' RACE reads; one entry per CDR3 protein. The data contain roughly 2 million distinct CDR3 sequences, roughly 49% of them singletons. Sequenced: blood. These receptors originate from a woman in her forties in good health.

V gene TRBV7-2 combines with J gene TRBJ2-3, with unresolved D. Germline V gene data show CDR1 as SGHTA and CDR2 as FQGNSA. The ends were cut back, 0 bases at V and 1 base at J, with 8 bases in the middle. The CDR3 runs to 15 residues. The CDR3 loop is CASSLAIAGTDTQYF. CDR3 coding DNA: TGTGCCAGCAGCTTAGCAATCGCGGGCACAGATACGCAGTATTTT.

The rearrangement joins TRBV5-1 to TRBJ2-1; 10 nucleotides align to TRBD1. V shed 3 bases and J 8 bases; nucleotides not matched to a gene: 11. This CDR3 is 16 amino acids long. The germline V gene has CDR1 SGHRS and CDR2 YFSETQ. Here the CDR3 reads CASSYPTGTGVDEQFF. Written as DNA, the CDR3 is TGCGCCAGCAGCTACCCGACAGGGACAGGGGTGGATGAGCAGTTCTTC.

The chain has TRBV7-9 and TRBJ1-4; TRBD1 aligns across 7 bases. The CDR3 runs 16 residues. J lost 7 bases, V lost 2 bases, and 10 bases had no gene match. CDR1 and CDR2 (germline): SEHNR, FQNEAQ (reference sequence). CDR3 DNA sequence: TGTGCCAGCAGCTTAATGCCGACAGGGCTAGGTGAAAAACTGTTTTTT. Protein product: CASSLMPTGLGEKLFF.

This clonotype turned up a few times. The rearrangement joins TRBV7-9 to TRBJ2-1, with D possibly TRBD2 on 5 matching bases. V was trimmed by 6 bases and J by 0 bases, leaving 15 bases between them. Germline CDR1 reads SEHNR; CDR2 reads FQNEAQ (reference sequence). The CDR3 is made up of 16 amino acids. CDR3 residues: CASRPPDSSSYNEQFF. CDR3 nucleotide sequence: TGTGCCAGCAGGCCGCCGGACTCGAGCTCCTACAATGAGCAGTTCTTC. Filled out from reference TRBV7-9 and TRBJ2-1, the complete variable domain reads DTGVSQNPRHKITKRGQNVTFRCDPISEHNRLYWYRQTLGQGPEFLTYFQNEAQLEKSRLLSDRFSAERPKGSFSTLEIQRTEQGDSAMYLCASRPPDSSSYNEQFFGPGTRLTVL.

The genes are TRBV2 and TRBJ2-5; TRBD2 agrees at 10 bases. Germline V gene sequence: CDR1 SNHLY, CDR2 FYNNEI. Trimming removed 4 bases from V and 5 bases from J; junction bases left unmatched: 4. This CDR3 has 14 amino acids. The CDR3: CASSASGSWETQYF. The CDR3 DNA is TGTGCCAGCAGTGCTAGCGGGAGTTGGGAGACCCAGTACTTC.

J is TRBJ2-4 and V is TRBV28; the D call may be TRBD1 or TRBD2 (7 bases each). The better agreement between TRBJ2-7 and the DNA end casts doubt on the J call. The length of the CDR3 is 14 residues. The V gene's germline CDR1 is MDHEN and CDR2 SYDVKM. The CDR3 here is CASNNGGTDYEQYF. The CDR3 DNA reads as TGTGCCAGCAACAACGGGGGGACAGACTACGAGCAGTACTTC.